This entry features one T cell receptor (beta chain) sequence. Its antigen specificity is not known. No quality values exist for individual bases; no much larger clone is one base distant. This record belongs to a study of CD8+ T cells in alopecia areata (dated by TCRdb to 2016 to 2019). A note on the overall study: Treated patients were enrolled in an open-label pilot trial of oral tofacitinib, 5 to 10 mg twice daily, for moderate-to-severe alopecia areata. Tofacitinib was given for 6 to 18 months, followed by 6 months of follow-up off drug to assess delayed response and recurrence. In treated patients, disease severity was measured using the SALT score, which gives the percentage of scalp surface area affected. To study T cell clonal expansion in alopecia areata, the researchers applied high-throughput TCRbeta sequencing to both the C3H/HeJ mouse model and human patients. Scalp tissue and sorted CD4+ and CD8+ peripheral blood T cells from patchy and totalis/universalis alopecia areata patients and from healthy controls were covered by human TCRbeta sequencing. Biopsies were taken from tofacitinib-treated patients at baseline and again at 4 and 24 weeks into treatment, and several of those patients also had a later scalp biopsy. Scalp clonality was compared across normal scalp (n=4), patchy alopecia areata scalp (n=8), and alopecia totalis/universalis scalp (n=8). The RNA source kit depended on sample type: the PAXgene miRNA kit for fixed scalp, the miRNeasy kit for PBMCs, and the RNeasy kit for mouse skin. TCRbeta CDR3 regions were amplified by immunoSEQ multiplex PCR using 35 Vbeta forward and 13 Jbeta reverse primers.

The library was produced with the immunoSEQ multiplex PCR assay. For TCR sequencing, RNA was extracted from every sample and reverse transcribed into cDNA to serve as template. First-strand cDNA was synthesized with SuperScript III using a 2:1 mix of oligo-dT and random hexamers. Amplification bias was assessed with a synthetic immune receptor repertoire, and residual bias was removed computationally. Per the source publication's procedure: After raw reads were preprocessed to remove errors, the CDR3 was defined following IMGT conventions as running from the conserved cysteine to phenylalanine. Clonality was computed as 1 minus the Shannon entropy, with the entropy normalized by log2 of the number of productive unique TCRs. Whether scalp clones were CD4 or CD8 was inferred by matching scalp TCRbeta sequences against CD4 and CD8 repertoires sorted from blood. Imported from immuneACCESS, the table was reduced by TCRdb to in-frame sequences with V and J called. These copies leave out some clones; in studies compared against another copy, an unresolved V gene accounts for under half, and the cause of the remainder is not known. The V and J calls and clone size were taken over from that table, and D and trimming were inferred from the DNA. The sample yields about 210,000 clones; approximately 47% were counted once. Roughly 2.6% of the sample rests with the top ten.

CDR1 and CDR2 are read off the germline V gene (reference sequence) as GTSNPN and SVGIG. From the cysteine up to the phenylalanine, the CDR3 has a length of 14 residues. Of all the DNA, just the CDR3 is kept, 42 bases in frame from base 1. Deletion took 4 bases off V and 12 bases off J, with a span of 22 bases between the germline ends. Taken with the paper, the label for treatment or condition translates to: oral pan-JAK inhibitor, 5-10 mg twice daily. Lesional scalp punch biopsies and peripheral blood were collected from alopecia areata patients. PBMCs were isolated by density centrifugation and stained for CD3, CD4 and CD8, and CD4+ and CD8+ T cells were sorted on a FACSAria. Study-wide findings and limitations: Scalp clonality and the number of expanded CD8+ clones among the top 100 scalp clones were significantly decreased by tofacitinib. Resident alphabeta T cells in normal human skin are also sequenced, complicating scalp TCR repertoire analysis, unlike mouse skin dominated by gammadelta T cells. Compared with mice, TCR sequences shared between patients were less clear, possibly partly because of HLA diversity across the patient population. Because the treated cohort was small and included a single nonresponder, larger studies are needed to assess links between baseline CD8+ expansion and response. Many expanded lesional clones persisted in scalp and blood during tofacitinib treatment, which may partly explain relapse after stopping treatment. Compared with normal scalp, lesional scalp, particularly in alopecia totalis/universalis, had higher clonality and more expanded CD8+ clones, which suggests antigenic drive.

The chain uses TRBV30 and TRBJ2-1, with a tentative D call of TRBD1 or TRBD2, each matching 5 bases. The sample consisted of CD4+ T cells sorted from blood, taken at approximately week 36, from a patient treated with tofacitinib. The TCR sequence derives from a human donor with alopecia areata. The CDR3 protein: CAWTHGDPSIRQFF. The DNA sequence reads TGTGCCTGGACCCACGGGGACCCCTCTATCAGGCAGTTCTTC.